These T cell receptor beta chains were read from a single sample in a study of cytomegalovirus exposure and HLA in healthy donors. Produced via immunoSEQ multiplex PCR; TCRdb's table is partial and in-frame only. The table has about 110,000 clones, 75% seen once. The sequencing sample was made of PBMCs. These receptors all come from a man in his forties in good health and CMV-seronegative. Both conserved end residues are part of each CDR3. The D gene is left open where the match is weak. Not every row has a clone size; where given, it reads once, few, many or a size class.

v_call: TRBV27
d_call: TRBD1
j_call: TRBJ1-2
clone_size: NA
cdr3_aa: CASSPNRDRASNYGYTF
cdr3_nt: TGTGCCAGCAGTCCTAATCGGGACAGGGCTTCTAACTATGGCTACACCTTC

v_call: TRBV2
d_call: NA
j_call: TRBJ1-4
clone_size: NA
cdr3_aa: CASASEKLFF
cdr3_nt: TGTGCCAGTGCCAGTGAAAAACTGTTTTTT

v_call: TRBV5-6
d_call: TRBD1
j_call: TRBJ1-5
clone_size: NA
cdr3_aa: CASSLRGDSGGNQPQHF
cdr3_nt: TGTGCCAGCAGCTTGAGGGGGGACAGTGGCGGCAATCAGCCCCAGCATTTT

v_call: TRBV6-1
d_call: NA
j_call: TRBJ1-4
clone_size: NA
cdr3_aa: CASSGGPPGGEKLFF
cdr3_nt: TGTGCCAGCAGTGGAGGCCCTCCTGGGGGGGAAAAACTGTTTTTT

v_call: TRBV6-1
d_call: NA
j_call: TRBJ2-7
clone_size: NA
cdr3_aa: CASSGGSGVEQYF
cdr3_nt: TGTGCCAGCAGTGGGGGTTCGGGGGTCGAGCAGTACTTC

v_call: TRBV9
d_call: NA
j_call: TRBJ1-1
clone_size: NA
cdr3_aa: CASSELGGIGTEAFF
cdr3_nt: TGTGCCAGCAGCGAGCTGGGGGGAATCGGCACTGAAGCTTTCTTT

v_call: TRBV25-1
d_call: NA
j_call: TRBJ2-7
clone_size: NA
cdr3_aa: CASSEVFPYEQYF
cdr3_nt: TGTGCCAGCAGTGAGGTCTTTCCCTACGAGCAGTACTTC

v_call: TRBV4-2
d_call: NA
j_call: TRBJ2-3
clone_size: NA
cdr3_aa: CASSQDGGTDTQYF
cdr3_nt: TGTGCCAGCAGCCAAGACGGGGGAACAGATACGCAGTATTTT

v_call: TRBV4-1
d_call: TRBD2
j_call: TRBJ2-1
clone_size: NA
cdr3_aa: CASSRTSGTGYEQFF
cdr3_nt: TGCGCCAGCAGCCGGACTAGCGGGACCGGGTATGAGCAGTTCTTC

v_call: TRBV5-4
d_call: TRBD1
j_call: TRBJ1-2
clone_size: NA
cdr3_aa: CASSLAVEGGPGQGAVGYTF
cdr3_nt: TGTGCCAGCAGCTTGGCCGTCGAGGGGGGGCCGGGACAGGGGGCAGTAGGCTACACCTTC

v_call: TRBV5-1
d_call: NA
j_call: TRBJ2-5
clone_size: NA
cdr3_aa: CASSREFQETQYF
cdr3_nt: TGCGCCAGCAGCAGGGAGTTCCAAGAGACCCAGTACTTC

v_call: TRBV6-1
d_call: NA
j_call: TRBJ1-1
clone_size: few
cdr3_aa: CASRDIRTVNTEAFF
cdr3_nt: TGTGCCAGCAGGGACATTCGGACAGTGAACACTGAAGCTTTCTTT

v_call: TRBV7-6
d_call: TRBD1
j_call: TRBJ2-7
clone_size: NA
cdr3_aa: CASSQGQGYYEQYF
cdr3_nt: TGTGCCAGCAGCCAGGGACAGGGCTACTACGAGCAGTACTTC

v_call: TRBV10-3
d_call: NA
j_call: TRBJ1-1
clone_size: NA
cdr3_aa: CAISETGTPNTEAFF
cdr3_nt: TGTGCCATCAGTGAGACCGGGACACCGAACACTGAAGCTTTCTTT

v_call: TRBV9
d_call: TRBD1
j_call: TRBJ2-1
clone_size: NA
cdr3_aa: CASSANQQGRRPYNEQFF
cdr3_nt: TGTGCCAGCAGCGCAAACCAACAGGGGCGAAGGCCCTACAATGAGCAGTTCTTC

v_call: TRBV28
d_call: NA
j_call: TRBJ1-5
clone_size: NA
cdr3_aa: CASSPLRQPQHF
cdr3_nt: TGTGCCAGCAGTCCACTTCGGCAGCCCCAGCATTTT

v_call: TRBV18
d_call: NA
j_call: TRBJ2-7
clone_size: NA
cdr3_aa: CASSPTKRSGGFYEQYF
cdr3_nt: TGTGCCAGCTCACCAACCAAGAGGTCGGGGGGCTTCTACGAGCAGTACTTC

v_call: TRBV6-1
d_call: NA
j_call: TRBJ2-7
clone_size: NA
cdr3_aa: CASSEGGVTYEQYF
cdr3_nt: TGTGCCAGCAGTGAAGGCGGGGTTACCTACGAGCAGTACTTC

v_call: TRBV29-1
d_call: NA
j_call: TRBJ2-5
clone_size: NA
cdr3_aa: CGVERGQSTETQYF
cdr3_nt: TGCGGCGTTGAGAGAGGCCAGAGTACAGAGACCCAGTACTTC

v_call: TRBV5-1
d_call: NA
j_call: TRBJ2-7
clone_size: once
cdr3_aa: CASSYDSIAYEQYF
cdr3_nt: TGCGCCAGCAGCTATGACAGTATCGCCTACGAGCAGTACTTC

v_call: TRBV5-4
d_call: TRBD2
j_call: TRBJ2-5
clone_size: few
cdr3_aa: CASSGVLAGTETQYF
cdr3_nt: TGTGCCAGCAGCGGGGTCCTAGCGGGGACGGAGACCCAGTACTTC

v_call: TRBV6-1
d_call: TRBD1
j_call: TRBJ1-2
clone_size: NA
cdr3_aa: CASKTGAVDGYTF
cdr3_nt: TGTGCCAGTAAGACAGGGGCTGTAGATGGCTACACCTTC

v_call: TRBV7-9
d_call: NA
j_call: TRBJ1-1
clone_size: NA
cdr3_aa: CASSLEGRGSNTEAFF
cdr3_nt: TGTGCCAGCAGCTTAGAGGGTCGGGGGTCGAACACTGAAGCTTTCTTT

v_call: TRBV7-9
d_call: NA
j_call: TRBJ2-2
clone_size: few
cdr3_aa: CASSLFGVETGELFF
cdr3_nt: TGTGCCAGCAGCTTATTCGGGGTCGAGACCGGGGAGCTGTTTTTT

v_call: TRBV5-1
d_call: NA
j_call: TRBJ1-2
clone_size: NA
cdr3_aa: CASSAPGYGYTF
cdr3_nt: TGCGCCAGCAGCGCCCCCGGCTATGGCTACACCTTC

v_call: TRBV6-1
d_call: NA
j_call: TRBJ2-7
clone_size: NA
cdr3_aa: CASTEGGASSYEQYF
cdr3_nt: TGTGCCAGCACCGAAGGGGGGGCGTCGTCCTACGAGCAGTACTTC

v_call: TRBV27
d_call: TRBD1
j_call: TRBJ2-7
clone_size: NA
cdr3_aa: CASRENRGLSYEQYF
cdr3_nt: TGTGCCAGCAGAGAGAACAGGGGGTTATCCTACGAGCAGTACTTC

v_call: TRBV10-3
d_call: TRBD1
j_call: TRBJ2-7
clone_size: NA
cdr3_aa: CAISGDSYEQYF
cdr3_nt: TGTGCCATCAGTGGGGACAGTTACGAGCAGTACTTC

v_call: TRBV18
d_call: TRBD1
j_call: TRBJ2-6
clone_size: NA
cdr3_aa: CASSPRTGSGANVLTF
cdr3_nt: TGTGCCAGCTCACCCCGGACAGGGAGCGGGGCCAACGTCCTGACTTTC

v_call: TRBV2
d_call: TRBD2
j_call: TRBJ2-1
clone_size: once
cdr3_aa: CARSGTRVNEQFF
cdr3_nt: TGTGCCAGGTCCGGGACTAGAGTCAATGAGCAGTTCTTC

v_call: TRBV5-1
d_call: NA
j_call: TRBJ2-7
clone_size: NA
cdr3_aa: CASSLAATYEQYF
cdr3_nt: TGCGCCAGCAGCTTGGCTGCGACATACGAGCAGTACTTC

v_call: TRBV6-6
d_call: NA
j_call: TRBJ2-2
clone_size: NA
cdr3_aa: CASSSRPRTGELFF
cdr3_nt: TGTGCCAGCAGTTCTCGTCCTCGCACCGGGGAGCTGTTTTTT

v_call: TRBV11-3
d_call: TRBD1
j_call: TRBJ1-1
clone_size: NA
cdr3_aa: CASSLSTQGAEAFF
cdr3_nt: TGTGCCAGCAGCTTATCCACTCAGGGGGCCGAAGCTTTCTTT

v_call: TRBV27
d_call: NA
j_call: TRBJ1-4
clone_size: few
cdr3_aa: CASSLSVQGGPSGEKLFF
cdr3_nt: TGTGCCAGCAGTTTATCGGTGCAGGGAGGGCCTTCGGGCGAAAAACTGTTTTTT

v_call: TRBV4-1
d_call: NA
j_call: TRBJ1-3
clone_size: NA
cdr3_aa: CASSQDQGLSGNTIYF
cdr3_nt: TGCGCCAGCAGCCAAGATCAGGGGCTCTCTGGAAACACCATATATTTT

v_call: TRBV2
d_call: NA
j_call: TRBJ2-5
clone_size: NA
cdr3_aa: CASSVHATGDHAETQYF
cdr3_nt: TGTGCCAGCAGTGTACACGCAACGGGGGATCACGCGGAGACCCAGTACTTC

v_call: TRBV6-1
d_call: NA
j_call: TRBJ1-1
clone_size: NA
cdr3_aa: CASSPGIMNTEAFF
cdr3_nt: TGTGCCAGCAGTCCAGGGATAATGAACACTGAAGCTTTCTTT

v_call: TRBV4-1
d_call: TRBD1
j_call: TRBJ1-2
clone_size: NA
cdr3_aa: CASSPWTGEGYTF
cdr3_nt: TGCGCCAGCAGCCCATGGACAGGGGAGGGCTACACCTTC

v_call: TRBV6-5
d_call: NA
j_call: TRBJ2-1
clone_size: NA
cdr3_aa: CASGPWEDNEQFF
cdr3_nt: TGTGCCAGCGGACCTTGGGAGGACAATGAGCAGTTCTTC

v_call: TRBV2
d_call: NA
j_call: TRBJ2-7
clone_size: NA
cdr3_aa: CASTPGSQVSSYEQYF
cdr3_nt: TGTGCCAGCACCCCCGGAAGTCAGGTCTCCTCCTACGAGCAGTACTTC